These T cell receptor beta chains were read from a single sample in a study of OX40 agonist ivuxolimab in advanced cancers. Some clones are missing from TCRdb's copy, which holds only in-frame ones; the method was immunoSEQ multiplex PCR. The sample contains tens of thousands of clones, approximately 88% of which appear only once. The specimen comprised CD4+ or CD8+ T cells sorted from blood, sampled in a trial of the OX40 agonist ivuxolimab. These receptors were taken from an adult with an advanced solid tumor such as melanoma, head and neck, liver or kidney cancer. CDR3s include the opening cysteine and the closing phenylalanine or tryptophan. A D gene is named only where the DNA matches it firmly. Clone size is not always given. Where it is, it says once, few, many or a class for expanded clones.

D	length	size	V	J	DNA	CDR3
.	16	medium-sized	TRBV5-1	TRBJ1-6	TGCGCCAGCAGCTTGGACAGGGTGGCCTATAATTCACCCCTCCACTTT	CASSLDRVAYNSPLHF
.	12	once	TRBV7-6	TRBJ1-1	TGTGCCAGCAGCTTAGCTGGGTCTGAAGCTTTCTTT	CASSLAGSEAFF
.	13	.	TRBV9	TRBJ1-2	TGTGCCAGCAGCGTAGACAGGGAACGTAGCTACACCTTC	CASSVDRERSYTF
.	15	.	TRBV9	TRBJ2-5	TGTGCCAGCAGCTTACAACTAGCTTCCCAAGAGACCCAGTACTTC	CASSLQLASQETQYF
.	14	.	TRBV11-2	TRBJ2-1	TGTGCCAGCAGCACCCCGGGCCCGCACAATGAGCAGTTCTTC	CASSTPGPHNEQFF
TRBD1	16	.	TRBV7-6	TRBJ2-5	TGTGCCAGCAGCTCTCGGACAGGCGGCCTCCAAGAGACCCAGTACTTC	CASSSRTGGLQETQYF
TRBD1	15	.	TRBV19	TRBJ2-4	TGTGCCAGTAGTAGCCAGACAGGGACCAAAAACATTCAGTACTTC	CASSSQTGTKNIQYF
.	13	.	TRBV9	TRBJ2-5	TGTGCCAGCAGCCCCCGGACAGAAGAGACCCAGTACTTC	CASSPRTEETQYF
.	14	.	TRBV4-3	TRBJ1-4	TGCGCCAGCAGCCAAGATACAGGGCGCGAAAAACTGTTTTTT	CASSQDTGREKLFF
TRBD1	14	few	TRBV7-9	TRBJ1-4	TGTGCCAGCAGCCCGGGACAGGATAATGAAAAACTGTTTTTT	CASSPGQDNEKLFF
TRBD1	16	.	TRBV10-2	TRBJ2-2	TGCGCCAGCAGTAATTGGACAGGGCTTTTGACCGGGGAGCTGTTTTTT	CASSNWTGLLTGELFF
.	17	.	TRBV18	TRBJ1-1	TGTGCCAGCTCACCACCGGTGGCAGGGACCCCGAACACTGAAGCTTTCTTT	CASSPPVAGTPNTEAFF
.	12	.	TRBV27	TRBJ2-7	TGTGCCAGCAGTCCCTTCGAAGGCGAGCAGTACTTC	CASSPFEGEQYF
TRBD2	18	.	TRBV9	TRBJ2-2	TGTGCCAGCAGCCCTCGGGCTAGCGGGGGGGCACACACCGGGGAGCTGTTTTTT	CASSPRASGGAHTGELFF
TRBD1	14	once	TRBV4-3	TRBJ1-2	TGCGCCAGCAGCCCCCAGACAGGGGGTGGTGGCTACACCTTC	CASSPQTGGGGYTF
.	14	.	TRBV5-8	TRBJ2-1	TGTGCCAGCAGTTCACAGAGCTCCTACAATGAGCAGTTCTTC	CASSSQSSYNEQFF
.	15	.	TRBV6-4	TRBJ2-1	TGTGCCAGCAGCGTAGATGGGACCGATTACAATGAGCAGTTCTTC	CASSVDGTDYNEQFF
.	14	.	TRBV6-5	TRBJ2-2	TGTGCCAGCAGTTACGTGCATAACACCGGGGAGCTGTTTTTT	CASSYVHNTGELFF
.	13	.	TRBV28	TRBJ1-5	TGTGCCAGCCAAACAGGTTACAATCAGCCCCAGCATTTT	CASQTGYNQPQHF
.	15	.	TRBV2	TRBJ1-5	TGTGCCAGCATGGGCGGAGGATATAGCAATCAGCCCCAGCATTTT	CASMGGGYSNQPQHF
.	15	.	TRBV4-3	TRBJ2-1	TGCGCCAGCAGGGACTCCGGACTTCCAAACAATGAGCAGTTCTTC	CASRDSGLPNNEQFF
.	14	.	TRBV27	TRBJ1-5	TGTGCCAGCAGTATTACAGTGAGCAATCAGCCCCAGCATTTT	CASSITVSNQPQHF